Shown below are 23 T cell receptor beta chains from a single sample sequenced in a study of shared clonotypes between healthy human individuals. The naive CD8 population came from CD45RO-negative cells selected for CCR7, without terminally differentiated effector memory CD45RA+ cells. Only in-frame clones appear in the TCRdb table, and some are missing; sequencing was by immunoSEQ multiplex PCR. Among about 680,000 clones listed, 92% were seen once. The sequencing sample was made of naive CD8+ T cells sorted from blood. These receptors came from a man aged 25 to 40 in good health.

The rearrangement joins TRBV5-1 to TRBJ2-5; D not certain. The V gene lost 4 bases and the J gene lost 2 bases, with 12 bases spanning the gap. The germline CDR1 and CDR2 sequences are SGHRS and YFSETQ. This CDR3 has 14 residues. In DNA form, the CDR3 reads TGCGCCAGCAGCCCCGGACCCGTGCAAGAGACCCAGTACTTC. Translated: CASSPGPVQETQYF.

The rearrangement uses TRBV5-6 and TRBJ1-5; 10 bases are shared with TRBD1. Unmatched junction bases numbered 6, after V lost 3 bases and J lost 3 bases. The CDR3 length is 16 residues. Per the germline V gene, CDR1 is SGHDT and CDR2 is YYEEEE. DNA for the CDR3: TGTGCCAGCAGCTATCTGGGGACAGGGGTCAATCAGCCCCAGCATTTT. Translated, it gives CASSYLGTGVNQPQHF.

The CDR3 region is CSDHSGNEQFF. CDR3 nucleotides: TGCAGCGACCATAGTGGGAATGAGCAGTTCTTC. V is TRBV29-1 and J is TRBJ2-1; D unclear. V was clipped by 7 bases and J by 7 bases, with 11 bases between them. The germline V gene has CDR1 SQVTM and CDR2 ANQGSEA. The CDR3 has 11 residues.

The chain joins TRBV9 to TRBJ2-1; 9 bases map to TRBD2. CDR1 is SGDLS and CDR2 is YYNGEE in the germline V gene. The CDR3 length is 16 residues. Unmatched junction bases numbered 3, after V lost 0 bases and J lost 2 bases. The CDR3 sequence is CASSVGSSGTYNEQFF. CDR3 DNA: TGTGCCAGCAGCGTAGGGTCTAGCGGGACCTACAATGAGCAGTTCTTC.

V gene TRBV18 combines with J gene TRBJ2-1; 9 bases match TRBD2. Germline V gives CDR1 KGHSH, CDR2 LQKENI. There are 14 residues in the CDR3. The V and J ends lost 3 bases and 7 bases, in that order; junction bases with no gene match: 4. The CDR3 sequence: CASSPPGLANEQFF. The CDR3 nucleotides read TGTGCCAGCTCACCCCCGGGACTAGCTAATGAGCAGTTCTTC.

The chain recombines TRBV10-3 with TRBJ2-7; D unresolved. The length of the CDR3 is 15 residues. V dropped 0 bases and J dropped 2 bases, with 11 bases sitting between them. CDR1 and CDR2 from the germline V gene are ENHRY and SYGVKD. The CDR3, as DNA: TGTGCCATCAGTGAGTCGAACGGACCAACCTACGAGCAGTACTTC. Its protein is CAISESNGPTYEQYF.

V and J are TRBV5-6 and TRBJ2-7; TRBD2 is a possible D gene (5 bases). V lost 0 bases and J lost 6, with 7 bases in between. The length of the CDR3 is 12 residues. Germline lookup yields CDR1 SGHDT and CDR2 YYEEEE. As DNA, the CDR3 is TGTGCCAGCAGCTTGGGAGGGTTCGAGCAGTACTTC. It encodes CASSLGGFEQYF.

The V call is TRBV10-3, the J call TRBJ2-1; D may be TRBD1 (5 bases). Per the germline V gene, CDR1 is ENHRY and CDR2 is SYGVKD. This CDR3 is 16 amino acids long. V was clipped by 3 bases and J by 10 bases, with 22 bases between them. The chain's CDR3 is CAISDGTGLNIREQFF. In nucleotides, the CDR3 is TGTGCCATCAGTGATGGTACAGGCCTCAACATAAGGGAGCAGTTCTTC.

V and J are TRBV7-2 and TRBJ1-5; 8 bases match TRBD1. V was pared by 1 base and J by 3 bases, with 8 bases of the junction left unmatched. Germline V CDR1 and CDR2: SGHTA, FQGNSA. The CDR3 covers 17 residues. This CDR3 is CASSLGHGTGLNQPQHF. CDR3 nucleotides: TGTGCCAGCAGCTTAGGCCACGGGACAGGTCTCAATCAGCCCCAGCATTTT.

The V and J genes are TRBV5-6 and TRBJ2-5, with a tentative D call TRBD1 (7 bases). V was cut by 4 bases and J by 3 bases, with 19 bases left in between. The CDR3 spans 16 residues. Per the germline V gene, CDR1 is SGHDT and CDR2 is YYEEEE. CDR3 in amino acids: CASSTSAGQTKETQYF. CDR3 nucleotides: TGTGCCAGCAGCACATCGGCGGGACAGACAAAAGAGACCCAGTACTTC.

The chain is built from TRBV27 and TRBJ2-3, with TRBD2 identical over 7 bases. This CDR3 spans 15 amino acids. Germline V gives CDR1 MNHEY, CDR2 SMNVEV (reference sequence). Germline trimming cut 5 bases from V and 0 bases from J; bases unmatched to any gene: 5. The CDR3, as DNA: TGTGCCAGCAGTCAGGGACTAATTAGCACAGATACGCAGTATTTT. This translates into CASSQGLISTDTQYF.

V gene TRBV6-5 combines with J gene TRBJ1-2; D is unclear. V was trimmed by 6 bases and J by 8 bases, leaving 13 bases between them. This CDR3 is 12 amino acids long. Per germline, CDR1 MNHEY and CDR2 SVGAGI. CDR3 residues: CASSSVRLGYTF. CDR3 in DNA: TGTGCCAGCAGCTCAGTCCGTCTAGGCTACACCTTC.

The chain combines TRBV7-3 with TRBJ2-3; TRBD1 or TRBD2 may be the D gene (5 bases each). Germline V gene data show CDR1 as SGHTA and CDR2 as FQGTGA. The length of the CDR3 is 14 residues. V was pared by 3 bases and J by 6 bases, with 13 bases between. CDR3 loop: CASSFGGIEDTQYF. Here the CDR3 DNA reads TGTGCCAGCAGCTTTGGGGGTATAGAGGATACGCAGTATTTT.

The gene calls are TRBV28 and TRBJ2-3; TRBD1 agrees at 7 bases. CDR1 and CDR2 from the germline V gene are MDHEN and SYDVKM. V lost 6 bases, J lost 2 bases, and 11 bases stayed unmatched. The CDR3 has 16 amino acids. CDR3 sequence: CASRPKRQGPTDTQYF. CDR3 DNA: TGTGCCAGCAGACCTAAACGACAGGGTCCCACAGATACGCAGTATTTT.

This chain uses TRBV5-6 with TRBJ1-5; D is unresolved. This CDR3 comprises 15 residues. The germline V and J ends were trimmed by 5 bases and 4 bases, with 16 bases remaining between them. Germline V CDR1 and CDR2: SGHDT, YYEEEE. For the CDR3, the DNA is TGTGCCAGCAGTTTAGGCACCAACGTTAATCAGCCCCAGCATTTT. Protein product: CASSLGTNVNQPQHF.

This sequence joins TRBV5-1 and TRBJ2-1; D is perhaps TRBD1 (6 bases). CDR3 length: 16 residues. The V gene lost 3 bases and the J gene lost 0 bases, with 13 bases spanning the gap. Germline CDR1 reads SGHRS; CDR2 reads YFSETQ. This chain's CDR3 is CASSWWDISSYNEQFF. The CDR3 DNA sequence: TGCGCCAGCAGCTGGTGGGACATAAGCTCCTACAATGAGCAGTTCTTC.

J is TRBJ1-1 and V is TRBV6-5, with D tentatively TRBD1 (5 bases). This CDR3 has 12 amino acids. Germline CDR1 is MNHEY and CDR2 is SVGAGI. V gave up 4 bases and J gave up 7 bases, with 10 bases separating them. The CDR3 DNA reads as TGTGCCAGCAGTTTGGGGGGGGGTGAAGCTTTCTTT. Protein: CASSLGGGEAFF.

The chain uses TRBV7-6 and TRBJ1-1; TRBD1 aligns across 7 bases. Trimming cost V 5 bases and J 6 bases; bases outside gene matches: 9. This CDR3 comprises 14 residues. Germline V gene lookup returns CDR1 SGHVS and CDR2 FNYEAQ. DNA of the CDR3: TGTGCCAGCAGCCGCGAACAGGGGTACGCTGAAGCTTTCTTT. Protein sequence: CASSREQGYAEAFF.

This chain links TRBV2 with TRBJ1-2, with TRBD1 matching 10 bases. CDR1 is SNHLY and CDR2 is FYNNEI in the germline V gene. The V and J ends lost 5 bases and 1 base, in that order; junction bases with no gene match: 16. CDR3 length equals 19 residues. CDR3 sequence (DNA): TGTGCCAGCAGTCCGGGACAGGGGACCCCCCGACTTCTTAACTATGGCTACACCTTC. It specifies CASSPGQGTPRLLNYGYTF.

The gene calls are TRBV5-3 and TRBJ2-3; 12 positions match TRBD2. TRBV5-3 is an ORF for which the function is uncertain. V lost 4 bases, J lost 1 base, and 4 bases stayed unmatched. The CDR3 contains 16 residues. For the CDR3, the DNA is TGTGCCAGAAGCACCCGACTAGCGGGAGGCACAGATACGCAGTATTTT. It is translated as CARSTRLAGGTDTQYF.

The rearrangement joins TRBV7-9 to TRBJ2-2; D uncertain. V gave up 5 bases and J gave up 9 bases, with 13 bases separating them. The CDR3 runs to 13 residues. In germline, CDR1 is SEHNR, CDR2 FQNEAQ (reference sequence). CDR3 nucleotide sequence: TGTGCCAGCAGCCCTGAGGTAGAGAGGGAGCTGTTTTTT. Encoded protein: CASSPEVERELFF. The entire variable domain, with the rest obtained from reference TRBV7-9 and TRBJ2-2, is as follows: DTGVSQNPRHKITKRGQNVTFRCDPISEHNRLYWYRQTLGQGPEFLTYFQNEAQLEKSRLLSDRFSAERPKGSFSTLEIQRTEQGDSAMYLCASSPEVERELFFGEGSRLTVL.

The chain recombines TRBV30 with TRBJ2-7; 7 nucleotides line up with TRBD2. The V gene's germline CDR1 is GTSNPN and CDR2 SVGIG (reference sequence). The trim removed 3 bases at V and 0 bases at J, leaving 23 bases unmatched. The CDR3 extends over 20 amino acids. Here the CDR3 DNA reads TGTGCCTGGAGGTTATTGACCGATCCGGTCTCAGGACTAGTCTCCTACGAGCAGTACTTC. As protein: CAWRLLTDPVSGLVSYEQYF. Drawing the rest from reference TRBV30 and TRBJ2-7, the complete variable domain is SQTIHQWPATLVQPVGSPLSLECTVEGTSNPNLYWYRQAAGRGLQLLFYSVGIGQISSEVPQNLSASRPQDRQFILSSKKLLLSDSGFYLCAWRLLTDPVSGLVSYEQYFGPGTRLTVT.

This chain connects TRBV7-9 to TRBJ2-4; TRBD1 might be the D (5 bases). The CDR3 loop spans 13 amino acids. Germline CDR1 SEHNR, CDR2 FQNEAQ (reference sequence). Trimming pared 2 bases from V and 5 bases from J, leaving 7 bases between. In DNA, the CDR3 is TGTGCCAGCAGCTTACAGGGCGAAAACATTCAGTACTTC. This encodes CASSLQGENIQYF.